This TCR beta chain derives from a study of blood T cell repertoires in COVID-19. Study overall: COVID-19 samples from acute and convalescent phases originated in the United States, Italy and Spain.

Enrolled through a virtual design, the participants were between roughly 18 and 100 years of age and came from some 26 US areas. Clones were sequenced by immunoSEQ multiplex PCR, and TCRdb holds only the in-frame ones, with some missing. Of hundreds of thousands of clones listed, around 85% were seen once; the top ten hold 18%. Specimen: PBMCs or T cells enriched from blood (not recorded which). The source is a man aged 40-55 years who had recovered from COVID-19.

CDR3 loop: CASSPLAGGYEQYF. The CDR3 coding sequence is TGTGCCAGTAGTCCTCTAGCGGGGGGGTACGAGCAGTACTTC. The rearrangement links TRBV19 to TRBJ2-7, with 12 bases aligning to TRBD2. This CDR3 is built from 14 residues. Per germline, CDR1 LNHDA and CDR2 SQIVND (reference sequence). Germline trimming cut 5 bases from V and 4 bases from J; bases unmatched to any gene: 3. The full variable domain, completed using reference TRBV19 and TRBJ2-7, is DGGITQSPKYLFRKEGQNVTLSCEQNLNHDAMYWYRQDPGQGLRLIYYSQIVNDFQKGDIAEGYSVSREKKESFPLTVTSAQKNPTAFYLCASSPLAGGYEQYFGPGTRLTVT.